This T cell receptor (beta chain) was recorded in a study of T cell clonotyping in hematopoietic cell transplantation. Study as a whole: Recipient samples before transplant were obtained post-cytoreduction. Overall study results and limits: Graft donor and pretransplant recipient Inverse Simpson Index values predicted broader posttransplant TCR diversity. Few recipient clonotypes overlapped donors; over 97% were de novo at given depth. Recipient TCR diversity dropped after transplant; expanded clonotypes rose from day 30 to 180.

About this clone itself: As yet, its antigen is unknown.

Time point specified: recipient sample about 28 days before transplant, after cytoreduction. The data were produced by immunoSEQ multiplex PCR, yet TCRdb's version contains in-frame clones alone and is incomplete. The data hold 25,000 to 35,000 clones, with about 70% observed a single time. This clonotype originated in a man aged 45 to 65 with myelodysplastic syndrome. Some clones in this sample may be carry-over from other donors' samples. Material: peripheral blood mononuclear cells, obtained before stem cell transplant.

In DNA, the CDR3 is TGTGCCAGCAGTGACCCCCTCAGCGGGTACGGACTTAATTCACCCCTCCACTTT. Amino acids: CASSDPLSGYGLNSPLHF. This chain joins TRBV6-1 and TRBJ1-6; no definite D call. Trimming pared 3 bases from V and 6 bases from J, leaving 21 bases between. This CDR3 contains 18 residues. In germline, CDR1 is MNHNS, CDR2 SASEGT.